This passage covers 20 T cell receptor beta chains from one sample sequenced in a study of blood T cell repertoires in COVID-19. This table comes from immunoSEQ multiplex PCR, and its TCRdb copy is limited to in-frame clones, with some not included. The table lists approximately 200,000 clones, around 89% of them singletons. The sample consisted of PBMCs or T cells enriched from blood (not recorded which). The receptors were sampled from a man between 25 and 39 years old who had recovered from COVID-19.

This chain uses TRBV11-2 with TRBJ2-7; TRBD2 agrees at 9 bases. V was clipped by 5 bases and J by 5 bases; unmatched bases: 10. The CDR3 totals 15 residues. The V gene's germline CDR1 is SGHAT and CDR2 FQNNGV. CDR3 loop: CASSPWGSGSDEQYF. As DNA, the CDR3 is TGTGCCAGCAGCCCCTGGGGTAGCGGGAGCGACGAGCAGTACTTC.

The chain is built from TRBV27 and TRBJ1-5; TRBD1 aligns across 9 bases. V was pared by 6 bases and J by 4 bases, with 7 bases of the junction left unmatched. Germline V gene lookup returns CDR1 MNHEY and CDR2 SMNVEV (reference sequence). The CDR3 has 15 residues. The CDR3 loop is CASRVGQGINQPQHF. For the CDR3, the DNA is TGTGCCAGCAGGGTTGGACAGGGGATTAATCAGCCCCAGCATTTT.

This clone was observed a single time. The chain couples TRBV4-2 to TRBJ2-3; TRBD1 matches at 10 bases. The junction had 8 bases not matched to a gene; V was cut back by 3 bases and J by 2 bases. Germline CDR1 LGHNA, CDR2 YNFKEQ. This CDR3 contains 17 residues. The CDR3 here is CASSHLPGQGTTDTQYF. The CDR3, as DNA: TGTGCCAGCAGCCACCTGCCGGGACAGGGGACCACAGATACGCAGTATTTT.

The CDR3 coding sequence is TGTGCCAGCAGCTCCCGGGGACTGACTGGCTACACCTTC. Residues: CASSSRGLTGYTF. This chain links TRBV11-2 with TRBJ1-2; D might be TRBD1 (5 bases). Germline lookup yields CDR1 SGHAT and CDR2 FQNNGV. The ends were cut back, 4 bases at V and 7 bases at J, with 13 bases in the middle. This CDR3 comprises 13 residues.

The J gene is TRBJ2-5, the V gene TRBV5-4; 8 bases are shared with TRBD1. Germline-derived CDR1 and CDR2 are SGHNT and YYREEE (reference sequence). CDR3 length: 14 amino acids. V shed 4 bases and J 5 bases; nucleotides not matched to a gene: 7. CDR3 coding DNA: TGTGCCAGCAGCCCTCACAGGGGGTGGGAGACCCAGTACTTC. As protein: CASSPHRGWETQYF.

V is TRBV10-1 and J is TRBJ2-3; weak D call: TRBD1 (5 bases). The CDR3 is made up of 15 amino acids. V was clipped by 0 bases and J by 2 bases, with 9 bases between them. Germline V CDR1 and CDR2: WNHNN, SYGVQD (reference sequence). CDR3 DNA sequence: TGCGCCAGCAGTGAGTCGATGACAGACACAGATACGCAGTATTTT. Its translation is CASSESMTDTDTQYF.

The chain employs TRBV7-9 and TRBJ2-7, with D tentatively TRBD1 (5 bases). Deletions cut 5 bases from V and 4 bases from J, with 15 bases between. The CDR3 totals 14 residues. Germline values: CDR1 SEHNR, CDR2 FQNEAQ (reference sequence). Here the CDR3 DNA reads TGTGCCAGCAGCGGAAGAGGACACTTATACGAGCAGTACTTC. Its protein is CASSGRGHLYEQYF.

This chain uses TRBV7-2 with TRBJ2-7, with 8 bases matching TRBD1. Germline trimming cut 1 base from V and 2 bases from J; bases unmatched to any gene: 4. CDR1 is SGHTA, CDR2 FQGNSA, per germline. CDR3 length: 15 amino acids. CDR3: CASSLVGQEAYEQYF. CDR3 nucleotides: TGTGCCAGCAGCTTAGTGGGACAGGAGGCCTACGAGCAGTACTTC.

This chain connects TRBV2 to TRBJ2-7; 7 positions match TRBD1. This CDR3 has 12 residues. In germline, CDR1 is SNHLY, CDR2 FYNNEI. J lost 1 base, V lost 7 bases, and 1 base had no gene match. The CDR3: CASKTGSYEQYF. DNA of the CDR3: TGTGCCAGCAAGACAGGGTCCTACGAGCAGTACTTC.

This chain links TRBV6-6 with TRBJ2-3; 7 bases are shared with TRBD2. V lost 5 bases, J lost 2 bases, and 7 bases stayed unmatched. The CDR3 runs 15 residues. Germline CDR1 is MNHNY and CDR2 is SVGAGI (reference sequence). CDR3 protein: CASSRSSGLTDTQYF. Here the CDR3 DNA reads TGTGCCAGCAGTCGCTCTAGCGGACTCACAGATACGCAGTATTTT.

The rearrangement joins TRBV6-4 to TRBJ1-6; TRBD1 matches at 8 bases. The CDR3 has 17 amino acids. The germline CDR1 and CDR2 sequences are MRHNA and SNTAGT. Germline trimming cut 4 bases from V and 4 bases from J; bases unmatched to any gene: 9. The CDR3 is CASSGTGTGFYNSPLHF. DNA of the CDR3: TGTGCCAGCAGTGGAACCGGGACAGGTTTTTATAATTCACCCCTCCACTTT.

The V gene is TRBV12-3 or TRBV12-4, the J gene TRBJ1-2; the D is unclear. Trimming stripped 3 bases from V and 1 base from J, with 6 bases between. The CDR3 covers 13 residues. The CDR3 spells CASSFSGNYGYTF. The CDR3, as DNA: TGTGCCAGCAGTTTTTCGGGTAACTATGGCTACACCTTC.

Only a few counts were recorded for this clone. The V gene is TRBV27, the J gene TRBJ2-2, with 10 bases matching TRBD2. The CDR3 spans 15 residues. J gave up 6 bases and V 6 bases, and 7 bases lay outside the gene matches. Germline lookup yields CDR1 MNHEY and CDR2 SMNVEV (reference sequence). The DNA of the CDR3 is TGTGCCAGCAGGCTAGCGGGGGCACTAGCCGGGGAGCTGTTTTTT. Its protein product is CASRLAGALAGELFF.

The CDR3: CATSDPSQGTHTDTQYF. DNA for the CDR3: TGTGCCACCAGTGACCCAAGCCAAGGGACACACACAGATACGCAGTATTTT. This sequence joins TRBV24-1 and TRBJ2-3; weak D call: TRBD1 (6 bases). The V end was cut by 4 bases, the J end by 2 bases, with 18 bases between. The CDR3 is made up of 17 amino acids. CDR1 is KGHDR and CDR2 is SFDVKD in the germline V gene.

There are a few counts of this clone. The genes are TRBV19 and TRBJ1-2, with 7 nucleotides matching TRBD1. CDR3 length: 15 amino acids. V lost 3 bases and J lost 1; bases outside the gene matches: 5. Germline-derived CDR1 and CDR2 are LNHDA and SQIVND (reference sequence). The CDR3 nucleotides read TGTGCCAGTAGTATGGGGACAGCGATTAACTATGGCTACACCTTC. Protein product: CASSMGTAINYGYTF.

This rearrangement joins TRBV5-1 to TRBJ2-7, with 7 nucleotides matching TRBD1. V dropped 4 bases and J dropped 5; count of bases not matched to a gene: 3. CDR3 length equals 12 residues. Germline CDR1 reads SGHRS; CDR2 reads YFSETQ. The CDR3 sequence: CASSRQGDEQYF. The CDR3 region has the DNA TGCGCCAGCAGCCGACAGGGCGACGAGCAGTACTTC.

V usage is TRBV3-1 (or the pseudogene TRBV3-2) and J usage is TRBJ2-3; 12 bases map to TRBD2. CDR3 length equals 20 residues. The V and J ends lost 0 bases and 4 bases, in that order; junction bases with no gene match: 14. Germline CDR1 LGHDT, CDR2 YNNKEL (reference sequence). The CDR3 coding sequence is TGTGCCAGCAGCCAAGAGGTTGGGCTAGCGGGAGGGCCTAGGTCAGATACGCAGTATTTT. Translating it yields CASSQEVGLAGGPRSDTQYF.

For this clone: Other DNA sequences in this sample translate to the same CDR3. J is TRBJ2-7 and V is TRBV19; the match to TRBD1 covers 7 bases. V gave up 5 bases and J gave up 4 bases; unmatched junction bases: 5. Germline-derived CDR1 and CDR2 are LNHDA and SQIVND (reference sequence). There are 13 residues in the CDR3. CDR3 nucleotides: TGTGCCAGTAGTCAAGGGGGCGCGTACGAGCAGTACTTC. Protein sequence: CASSQGGAYEQYF. Full variable domain (missing parts from reference TRBV19 and TRBJ2-7): DGGITQSPKYLFRKEGQNVTLSCEQNLNHDAMYWYRQDPGQGLRLIYYSQIVNDFQKGDIAEGYSVSREKKESFPLTVTSAQKNPTAFYLCASSQGGAYEQYFGPGTRLTVT.

This chain joins TRBV19 and TRBJ1-2; D is unclear. Trimming pared 7 bases from V and 1 base from J, leaving 16 bases between. CDR1 and CDR2 (germline): LNHDA, SQIVND (reference sequence). The length of the CDR3 is 15 residues. CDR3 protein: CASIPELRYNYGYTF. As DNA, the CDR3 is TGTGCCAGTATACCCGAACTCAGGTATAACTATGGCTACACCTTC.

CDR3 loop: CASSGQGRFENTEAFF. For the CDR3, the DNA is TGTGCCAGTAGTGGTCAGGGTCGATTTGAGAACACTGAAGCTTTCTTT. The chain is built from TRBV19 and TRBJ1-1; maybe TRBD1 (5 bases). Looked up from germline, CDR1 is LNHDA and CDR2 is SQIVND (reference sequence). The CDR3 has 16 amino acids. V was shortened by 5 bases and J by 1 base, with 17 bases between the two germline ends.